This is a list of T cell receptor beta chains from one sample in a study of long-term antiretroviral therapy in people with HIV. The assay was immunoSEQ multiplex PCR, and TCRdb's table has in-frame clones only and misses some. This table has tens of thousands of clones, about 88% appearing once. Specimen: unsorted PBMCs, collected around 2.7 years before starting antiretroviral therapy. These receptors all stem from a woman between 25 and 40 years old with HIV. Each CDR3 is given with its conserved first and last residue. Fields, in order: D gene, J gene, V gene, clone size, CDR3 DNA, CDR3 protein. A D gene is named only where the DNA matches it firmly. Only part of the rows carry a size: once, few, many, or a class if the clone is expanded.

D gene: -; J gene: TRBJ1-4; V gene: TRBV30; clone size: once; CDR3 DNA: TGTGCCTGGAGTGTAGCCGCCAGGCGTGATGAAAAACTGTTTTTT; CDR3 protein: CAWSVAARRDEKLFF
D gene: TRBD1; J gene: TRBJ1-5; V gene: TRBV30; clone size: -; CDR3 DNA: TGTGCCTGGGGACAGGGGAGCGGGAGCAATCAGCCCCAGCATTTT; CDR3 protein: CAWGQGSGSNQPQHF
D gene: -; J gene: TRBJ2-2; V gene: TRBV19; clone size: -; CDR3 DNA: TGTGCCAGTAGTACCCCAGACAGCTTAATAGCGAACACCGGGGAGCTGTTTTTT; CDR3 protein: CASSTPDSLIANTGELFF
D gene: TRBD1; J gene: TRBJ1-5; V gene: TRBV9; clone size: -; CDR3 DNA: TGTGCCAGTGGGACAGCAAATAGCAATCAGCCCCAGCATTTT; CDR3 protein: CASGTANSNQPQHF
D gene: -; J gene: TRBJ1-1; V gene: TRBV27; clone size: -; CDR3 DNA: TGTGCCAGCAGTTTCCTGGGTTCTGAAGCTTTCTTT; CDR3 protein: CASSFLGSEAFF
D gene: TRBD1; J gene: TRBJ1-6; V gene: TRBV10-3; clone size: few; CDR3 DNA: TGTGCCATTGGACAGGGGAATTCACCCCTCCACTTT; CDR3 protein: CAIGQGNSPLHF
D gene: -; J gene: TRBJ1-1; V gene: TRBV6-5; clone size: -; CDR3 DNA: TGTGCCAGCAGTTACCGAGACAGAATGAACACTGAAGCTTTCTTT; CDR3 protein: CASSYRDRMNTEAFF
D gene: -; J gene: TRBJ1-1; V gene: TRBV7-9; clone size: -; CDR3 DNA: TGTGCCAGCAGGCGAGAGGCGACTGAAGCTTTTTTT; CDR3 protein: CASRREATEAFF
D gene: -; J gene: TRBJ2-3; V gene: TRBV9; clone size: -; CDR3 DNA: TGTGCCAGCAGCGTAGAAGGGGGTTATACGCAGTATTTT; CDR3 protein: CASSVEGGYTQYF
D gene: -; J gene: TRBJ1-2; V gene: TRBV5-6; clone size: -; CDR3 DNA: TGTGCCAGCAGCTTGAGGGATGCGGGCTTTAACTATGGCTACACCTTC; CDR3 protein: CASSLRDAGFNYGYTF
D gene: -; J gene: TRBJ1-2; V gene: TRBV6-1; clone size: -; CDR3 DNA: TGTGCCAGCAGTGAATCGAGTCCTGGCTACACCTTC; CDR3 protein: CASSESSPGYTF
D gene: -; J gene: TRBJ1-2; V gene: TRBV9; clone size: -; CDR3 DNA: TGTGCCAGCAGCGCCCAGACGACCAACTTGGGCTACACCTTC; CDR3 protein: CASSAQTTNLGYTF
D gene: TRBD2; J gene: TRBJ2-3; V gene: TRBV5-4; clone size: once; CDR3 DNA: TGTGCCAGCAGCCGTCCGACTAGCGGGGGGCACACAGATACGCAGTATTTT; CDR3 protein: CASSRPTSGGHTDTQYF
D gene: TRBD1; J gene: TRBJ1-4; V gene: TRBV30; clone size: -; CDR3 DNA: TGTGCCTGGAGCATGACAGGGGTTCGTGAAAAACTGTTTTTT; CDR3 protein: CAWSMTGVREKLFF
D gene: -; J gene: TRBJ1-3; V gene: TRBV2; clone size: -; CDR3 DNA: TGTGCCAGCAGTGAAAGGTTGCTGGGAACCTCTGGAAACACCATATATTTT; CDR3 protein: CASSERLLGTSGNTIYF
D gene: -; J gene: TRBJ1-1; V gene: TRBV6-4; clone size: -; CDR3 DNA: TGTGCCAGCAGTGACGGTGGGGAAGGAGGTGAAGCTTTCTTT; CDR3 protein: CASSDGGEGGEAFF
D gene: -; J gene: TRBJ1-4; V gene: TRBV7-3; clone size: -; CDR3 DNA: TGTGCCAGCAGCTTGGGTTTCGATGAAAAACTGTTTTTT; CDR3 protein: CASSLGFDEKLFF
D gene: -; J gene: TRBJ2-6; V gene: TRBV5-1; clone size: -; CDR3 DNA: TGCGCCAGCAGCTTGGGACATACGAGCTCTGGGGCCAACGTCCTGACTTTC; CDR3 protein: CASSLGHTSSGANVLTF
D gene: TRBD1; J gene: TRBJ1-3; V gene: TRBV5-1; clone size: few; CDR3 DNA: TGCGCCAGCAGCGCCGAAATTCAGGGGGCGTCCGCTGGAAACACCATATATTTT; CDR3 protein: CASSAEIQGASAGNTIYF
D gene: -; J gene: TRBJ2-7; V gene: TRBV4-1; clone size: -; CDR3 DNA: TGCGCCAGCAGCTTAAGGCTTAACTACGAGCAGTACTTC; CDR3 protein: CASSLRLNYEQYF
D gene: -; J gene: TRBJ1-1; V gene: TRBV5-1; clone size: -; CDR3 DNA: TGCGCCAGCAGCTTGGGAGGGGAGGCTTTCTTT; CDR3 protein: CASSLGGEAFF
D gene: -; J gene: TRBJ1-4; V gene: TRBV6-1; clone size: -; CDR3 DNA: TGTGCCATAGTAGGGTTTAATGAAAAACTGTTTTTT; CDR3 protein: CAIVGFNEKLFF
D gene: -; J gene: TRBJ2-5; V gene: TRBV2; clone size: -; CDR3 DNA: TGTGCCAGCGTGGGCATCCAAGAGACCCAGTACTTC; CDR3 protein: CASVGIQETQYF
D gene: TRBD2; J gene: TRBJ2-3; V gene: TRBV4-1; clone size: -; CDR3 DNA: TGCGCCAGCAGCCTCCGGGCTAGCGGGGTCCGCCTGGATACGCAGTATTTT; CDR3 protein: CASSLRASGVRLDTQYF
D gene: -; J gene: TRBJ1-2; V gene: TRBV2; clone size: few; CDR3 DNA: TGTGCCAGCAGTGAATCTCACTATGGCTACACCTTC; CDR3 protein: CASSESHYGYTF
D gene: -; J gene: TRBJ1-1; V gene: TRBV2; clone size: -; CDR3 DNA: TGTGCCAGCAGCGACCCCTTTGACAGGAACACTGAAGCTTTCTTT; CDR3 protein: CASSDPFDRNTEAFF
D gene: -; J gene: TRBJ2-1; V gene: TRBV7-9; clone size: -; CDR3 DNA: TGTGCCAGCAGCTCCCCCCTAATGTTGGCGGGGGCGAGTGAGCAGTTCTTC; CDR3 protein: CASSSPLMLAGASEQFF
D gene: -; J gene: TRBJ1-2; V gene: TRBV11-2; clone size: -; CDR3 DNA: TGTGCCAGCAGCTTACTAGGGTTTAACTATGGCTACACCTTC; CDR3 protein: CASSLLGFNYGYTF
D gene: -; J gene: TRBJ1-1; V gene: TRBV29-1; clone size: -; CDR3 DNA: TGCAGCGCAGGGGCAGGAATGAACACTGAAGCTTTCTTT; CDR3 protein: CSAGAGMNTEAFF
D gene: TRBD1; J gene: TRBJ1-4; V gene: TRBV4-1; clone size: -; CDR3 DNA: TGCGCCAGCAGCCAAGACCGCACAGGGGGTTGGGAAAAACTGTTTTTT; CDR3 protein: CASSQDRTGGWEKLFF
D gene: -; J gene: TRBJ2-5; V gene: TRBV2; clone size: once; CDR3 DNA: TGTGCCAGCAGCCAGGACAGACTGGCGGAGACCCAGTACTTC; CDR3 protein: CASSQDRLAETQYF
D gene: -; J gene: TRBJ2-7; V gene: TRBV5-1; clone size: -; CDR3 DNA: TGCGCCAGCAGCTTGGACACAGGGATCACCTACGAGCAGTACTTC; CDR3 protein: CASSLDTGITYEQYF
D gene: -; J gene: TRBJ2-2; V gene: TRBV29-1; clone size: -; CDR3 DNA: TGCAGCGGATCGGCAGGGCCGAACACCGGGGAGCTGTTTTTT; CDR3 protein: CSGSAGPNTGELFF
D gene: TRBD1; J gene: TRBJ1-1; V gene: TRBV5-4; clone size: -; CDR3 DNA: TGTGCCAGCAGCTTGCCCGGGACAGGGTCCACTGAAGCTTTCTTT; CDR3 protein: CASSLPGTGSTEAFF
D gene: TRBD1; J gene: TRBJ1-2; V gene: TRBV10-2; clone size: -; CDR3 DNA: TGCGCCAGCGTTAGCTCACCGGGACAGGGGATAGACTATGGCTACACCTTC; CDR3 protein: CASVSSPGQGIDYGYTF
D gene: TRBD2; J gene: TRBJ2-1; V gene: TRBV13; clone size: -; CDR3 DNA: TGTGCCAGCAGCTTAGCACTAGCGGGGCCCTACAATGAGCAGTTCTTC; CDR3 protein: CASSLALAGPYNEQFF
D gene: TRBD1; J gene: TRBJ1-2; V gene: TRBV9; clone size: -; CDR3 DNA: TGTGCCAGCAGAGACCTGGGACAGGGGGATGGCTACACCTTC; CDR3 protein: CASRDLGQGDGYTF
D gene: -; J gene: TRBJ2-7; V gene: TRBV9; clone size: -; CDR3 DNA: TGTGCCAGCAGCGTCTCCCCGGGACGTTCCTACGAGCAGTACTTC; CDR3 protein: CASSVSPGRSYEQYF
D gene: -; J gene: TRBJ1-1; V gene: TRBV10-3; clone size: -; CDR3 DNA: TGTGCCATCAGTGACCATGTAAGGACAGTCAACGAAGTTGCTTTCTTT; CDR3 protein: CAISDHVRTVNEVAFF
D gene: -; J gene: TRBJ2-1; V gene: TRBV5-5; clone size: -; CDR3 DNA: TGTGCCAGCAGCTTGGGCGGGGCCGGCTCCTACAATGAGCAGTTCTTC; CDR3 protein: CASSLGGAGSYNEQFF
D gene: -; J gene: TRBJ2-2; V gene: TRBV7-3; clone size: -; CDR3 DNA: TGTGCCAGCAGCTTAATCACACCGATGAACACCGGGGAGCTGTTTTTT; CDR3 protein: CASSLITPMNTGELFF
D gene: TRBD2; J gene: TRBJ2-5; V gene: TRBV11-2; clone size: -; CDR3 DNA: TGTGCCAGCAGCTTAGTTGGTAGCGGGGGGCGCCAAGAGACCCAGTACTTC; CDR3 protein: CASSLVGSGGRQETQYF
D gene: -; J gene: TRBJ1-5; V gene: TRBV6-6; clone size: -; CDR3 DNA: TGTGCCAGCAACCTCGGGGGGGAAACAAATCAGCCCCAGCATTTT; CDR3 protein: CASNLGGETNQPQHF
D gene: -; J gene: TRBJ1-1; V gene: TRBV29-1; clone size: -; CDR3 DNA: TGCAGCGGTACAGGGAACACTGAAGCTTTCTTT; CDR3 protein: CSGTGNTEAFF
D gene: -; J gene: TRBJ2-7; V gene: TRBV19; clone size: once; CDR3 DNA: TGTGCCAGTAGTAAGGAGTACGAGCAGTACTTC; CDR3 protein: CASSKEYEQYF
D gene: -; J gene: TRBJ1-2; V gene: TRBV6-1; clone size: -; CDR3 DNA: TGTGCCAGCAGTTTGGACCCCTATGGCTACACCTTC; CDR3 protein: CASSLDPYGYTF
D gene: -; J gene: TRBJ2-2; V gene: TRBV9; clone size: -; CDR3 DNA: TGTGCCAGCAGCGAGATAGGCGGGGTTAACACCGGGGAGCTGTTTTTT; CDR3 protein: CASSEIGGVNTGELFF
D gene: TRBD1; J gene: TRBJ1-6; V gene: TRBV19; clone size: -; CDR3 DNA: TGTGCCAGTAGTACAGGACAGGGGAGTAATTCACCCCTCCACTTT; CDR3 protein: CASSTGQGSNSPLHF
D gene: -; J gene: TRBJ2-5; V gene: TRBV7-3; clone size: -; CDR3 DNA: TGTGCCAGCAGCTTAGGGCTATACCCAGGGAGAGAGACCCAGTACTTC; CDR3 protein: CASSLGLYPGRETQYF
D gene: -; J gene: TRBJ1-5; V gene: TRBV6-4; clone size: -; CDR3 DNA: TGTGCCAGCAGTGACTCCGCCTCAGGTCCCCAGCATTTT; CDR3 protein: CASSDSASGPQHF
D gene: -; J gene: TRBJ1-1; V gene: TRBV29-1; clone size: -; CDR3 DNA: TGCAGCGTAGAGAATAACCCAGACACTGAAGCTTTCTTT; CDR3 protein: CSVENNPDTEAFF
D gene: -; J gene: TRBJ2-3; V gene: TRBV11-2; clone size: -; CDR3 DNA: TGTGCCAGCGCGGATAGGGAGACGTACCCCTCAGATACGCAGTATTTT; CDR3 protein: CASADRETYPSDTQYF
D gene: TRBD1; J gene: TRBJ1-6; V gene: TRBV5-8; clone size: -; CDR3 DNA: TGTGCCAGCAGTCGATTGGGACAGGGGGCCTGGTCACCCCTCCACTTT; CDR3 protein: CASSRLGQGAWSPLHF
D gene: -; J gene: TRBJ1-2; V gene: TRBV2; clone size: -; CDR3 DNA: TGTGCCAGCAGTGGGGACGATCTTTCAGCTAACTATGGCTACACCTTC; CDR3 protein: CASSGDDLSANYGYTF
D gene: -; J gene: TRBJ2-5; V gene: TRBV5-1; clone size: -; CDR3 DNA: TGCGCCAGCAGCTTGGGGACAGACGCTAGCCAAGAGACCCAGTACTTC; CDR3 protein: CASSLGTDASQETQYF